The 7 T cell receptor beta chains below were found in one sample sequenced in a study of OX40 agonist ivuxolimab in advanced cancers. Receptor amplification or capture employed the immunoSEQ multiplex PCR assay. Held by TCRdb, this immuneACCESS table contains in-frame sequences only and omits some clones. Under half of the omission traces to an unresolved V gene where checked; the cause of the rest is unknown. This sample lists about 77,000 clones; around 92% were detected once. Around 2.5% of the sample comes from the top ten. The sample consisted of CD4+ or CD8+ T cells sorted from blood, taken in a trial of the OX40 agonist ivuxolimab. These TCRs come from an adult with an advanced solid tumor such as melanoma, head and neck, liver or kidney cancer.

The chain is built from TRBV5-4 and TRBJ2-2; D gene uncertain. Trimming cost V 1 base and J 5 bases, with 9 bases left between them. Germline-derived CDR1 and CDR2 are SGHNT and YYREEE (reference sequence). The CDR3 spans 14 residues. The CDR3 bases are TGTGCCAGCAGCTTGTGGGCTGCAACCGGGGAGCTGTTTTTT. Residues: CASSLWAATGELFF.

The rearrangement joins TRBV15 to TRBJ1-2, with TRBD1 identical over 7 bases. There are 14 residues in the CDR3. Germline loops: CDR1 LNHNV, CDR2 YYDKDF (reference sequence). The ends lost 6 bases at V and 7 bases at J; junction bases unmatched: 11. The CDR3 sequence is CATSTLGQRTGYTF. DNA of the CDR3: TGTGCCACCAGTACCCTGGGACAGCGGACTGGCTACACCTTC.

This clone was picked up one time. Different DNA sequences within this sample yield the same CDR3. The chain links TRBV5-1 to TRBJ1-2; possible D gene TRBD1, 6 bases. The CDR3 has 14 residues. V lost 3 bases to trimming and J lost 8 bases, with 17 bases between them. Per the germline V gene, CDR1 is SGHRS and CDR2 is YFSETQ. The CDR3 is CASSSRGGPGGYTF. The CDR3 DNA is TGCGCCAGCAGCTCCCGGGGGGGCCCAGGAGGCTACACCTTC.

This clone was detected only once. The rearrangement links TRBV19 to TRBJ2-3; 12 nucleotides match TRBD2. This CDR3 is built from 18 residues. Germline-derived CDR1 and CDR2 are LNHDA and SQIVND (reference sequence). V lost 5 bases and J lost 3; bases outside the gene matches: 12. The DNA of the CDR3 is TGTGCCAGTAGTCGTCTAGCGGGAGGGCCGGCGGGAACAGATACGCAGTATTTT. Encoded protein: CASSRLAGGPAGTDTQYF.

The rearrangement links TRBV5-1 to TRBJ2-3, with unresolved D. Deletions cut 3 bases from V and 2 bases from J, with 4 bases between. Germline V lookup: CDR1 SGHRS, CDR2 YFSETQ. This CDR3 is 12 amino acids long. CDR3 protein: CASSSPTDTQYF. The DNA of the CDR3 is TGCGCCAGCAGCTCACCCACAGATACGCAGTATTTT.

The chain couples TRBV19 to TRBJ2-7; TRBD2 aligns across 8 bases. The germline gives CDR1 LNHDA, CDR2 SQIVND (reference sequence). V gave up 7 bases and J gave up 11 bases; unmatched junction bases: 22. The CDR3 is 16 residues long. The CDR3 nucleotides are TGTGCCAGTACCCCTGACCCGGGAGGGGGGCCTATAGGGGAGTACTTC. It codes for CASTPDPGGGPIGEYF.

The chain has TRBV30 and TRBJ2-2; D might be TRBD1 (6 bases). This CDR3 is built from 14 residues. The germline CDR1 and CDR2 sequences are GTSNPN and SVGIG (reference sequence). The CDR3 nucleotides read TGTGCTCAACCCCACAGGGCTAGCACCGGGGAGCTGTTTTTT. Protein: CAQPHRASTGELFF.